This T cell receptor (beta chain) stems from a study of cytomegalovirus exposure and HLA in healthy donors. Broader study findings: Trimming of TCR beta V- and J-genes showed a link, identified in a later analysis, to a missense DCLRE1C variant. The authors enumerated roughly 180 TCR beta chains as linked to cytomegalovirus.

Comments on this clone: Its antigen is still unknown.

V shed 3 bases and J 2 bases; nucleotides not matched to a gene: 1. Germline CDR1 is KGHSH and CDR2 is LQKENI. The CDR3 runs to 14 residues. PCR amplification relied on 60 Vbeta primers (plus 13 Jbeta primers). Only in-frame clones appear in the TCRdb table, and some are missing; sequencing was by immunoSEQ multiplex PCR. The sample shows 85,000 to 120,000 clones, approximately 64% of them seen only once. This chain connects TRBV18 to TRBJ1-5; 7 nucleotides align to TRBD1. This receptor was identified in a human donor in good health. Sequencing used PBMCs. The CDR3 spells CASSPDRGNQPQHF. The CDR3 bases are TGTGCCAGCTCACCCGACAGGGGCAATCAGCCCCAGCATTTT.